This T cell receptor beta chain was identified in a study of identical twins (dated by TCRdb to the mid-2010s). The study in broad terms: To test whether fetal clonotypes persist, this study deep-sequenced TCR alpha and beta repertoires from monozygotic twins, from unrelated adults of various ages, and from cord blood. To rule out contamination, replicate twin experiments were performed at different times with different library preparation protocols. Study-level results and caveats: A weaker excess of twin sharing was found in beta out-of-frame sequences because the signal-to-noise ratio was lowered by fewer shared sequences. Invariant T cells such as MAIT and iNKT could partly confound zero-insertion analyses, although diverse VJ usage argued against such confounding for most clonotypes. Because the same donors could not be followed over many years, the conclusions relied on cross-sectional statistical analysis. In monozygotic twins, recombination models systematically underestimated out-of-frame TCR alpha sharing, but the models matched the sharing seen between unrelated individuals. Compared with coincidental sharing between unrelated individuals, an excess of low generation-probability sequences was observed among out-of-frame TCR alpha sequences shared between twins. Abundant cord blood beta clonotypes had fewer insertions, young adult naive repertoires showed a similar but weaker trend, and memory repertoires showed no such trend.

This clonotype was seen just once. Its antigen remains undetermined. The record has no base qualities; no much larger clone is one base away. Receptors were amplified or captured by 5' RACE. Instrument on record: Illumina HiSeq 2000. Template switching introduced a universal primer binding site; the final cDNA contained a unique molecular identifier, enabling accurate counting of TCR cDNA molecules. Specific primers in the conserved constant-segment region were used to synthesize first-strand cDNA for TCR alpha and beta chains. To control for contamination, every cDNA library was double barcoded, receiving both a SMART-Mk sample barcode and Illumina barcodes. Two successive PCR steps introduced TruSeq adapter sequences along with Illumina sample barcodes. The Illumina HiSeq platform was used with custom primers to sequence TCR alpha and beta cDNA libraries. Regarding the original processing steps: Unique molecular identifiers were extracted from raw reads with MiGEC, and CDR3 positions were determined with MiXCR. Recombination models were inferred per individual with the repgenHMM and IGoR tools using an EM algorithm. The tcR package in R was used for shared clonotype analysis, with sharing normalized by the product of cloneset sizes. To study raw recombination free of thymic and clonal selection effects, out-of-frame nonproductive sequences were analyzed. TCRdb cleaned the public reads at Q25 with fastp, built clones with MiXCR and kept in-frame beta chains. Each entry merges the rows of one CDR3 protein and shows their most common DNA and genes. For this entry, the V and J calls and clone size follow TCRdb and not the study's own pipeline. The sample data list 450,000 or so distinct CDR3 sequences, and 24% of these were observed just once. Just under 3% of the sample is held by the ten biggest clonotypes.

All donors were healthy Caucasians. Three pairs of female monozygotic twins, all aged about 18 to 30 years, made up the twin cohort. CD4+ and CD8+ T cell populations were isolated with positive isolation kits from Invitrogen. V is pared back by 6 bases and J by 5 bases, with 11 bases lying between the germline termini. The germline V gene (reference sequence) sets CDR1 to DFQATT and CDR2 to SNEGSKA. Taken from cysteine to phenylalanine, the CDR3 has 11 residues. Of all the DNA, just the CDR3 is kept, 33 bases in frame from base 1. These data also formed part of another study, on T cells expressing NK-cell markers. As the second publication notes: In sorted CD3+CD56+NKG2C+, CD3+CD56+NKG2C- and CD3+CD56-NKG2C+ T-cell subsets from about eight donors, TCR beta-chain repertoires were profiled. Among the eight sequenced donors, only one was HCMV-seronegative, while the other seven were HCMV-seropositive. To restrict sorting to alphabetaTCR-expressing T cells, an anti-gammadeltaTCR antibody was added in several experiments. In six donors, the dominant CD3+CD56+NKG2C+ clonotypes ranked among the top 10 CD8+ clonotypes, making up about 1.0-7.5% of CD8+ T cells. Those dominant clonotypes were again the most abundant among CD3+CD56-NKG2C+ cells in a few donors, at 28.3-60.1%. It remained unclear whether the expanded NKG2C-expressing T cell clones were specific for HCMV antigens. Randomly selected healthy volunteers, three men and five women, were used as the eight sequenced donors. To determine HCMV serostatus, a commercial ELISA kit was used to detect HCMV-specific IgG in serum. MIGEC handled demultiplexing of the reads and grouping by UMI, while MiTCR was used to assemble and quantify clonotypes. To exclude erroneous sequences, only TCR cDNA sequences supported by at least two reads were retained. The tcR package was used for downstream repertoire analysis, and clonotypes were matched between fractions using CDR3 nucleotide sequence together with V segment. VDJmatch was used to annotate antigen specificity against VDJdb, with one amino acid substitution in CDR3 allowed.

The specimen was CD4+ T cells sorted from blood. The TCR sequence derives from a woman between 18 and 29 years old in good health. The chain joins TRBV20-1 to TRBJ2-7; there is no confident call for the D gene. The CDR3 protein sequence reads: CSARNENEQYF. The nucleotide sequence is TGCAGTGCGAGGAATGAGAACGAGCAGTACTTC.